The 20 T cell receptor beta chains given below trace back to one sample, sequenced in a study of shared clonotypes between healthy human individuals. Generated by immunoSEQ multiplex PCR, the TCRdb table keeps only in-frame clones and is missing some. Among 2 million to 2.5 million clones listed, around 90% were seen once. The specimen was naive CD4+ T cells from PBMCs. The subset denotes: CD45RA+ positively selected. These receptors all stem from a man younger than 35 in good health. Some clones in this sample may be carry-over from other donors' samples.

The V call is TRBV5-8, the J call TRBJ2-1; D is ambiguous. In germline, CDR1 is SGHTS, CDR2 YDEGEE. V was shortened by 4 bases and J by 2 bases, with 7 bases between the two germline ends. CDR3 length equals 13 residues. CDR3 sequence: CASSPGPYNEQFF. The CDR3 DNA sequence: TGTGCCAGCAGCCCCGGTCCCTACAATGAGCAGTTCTTC.

In its sample, this clone was seen a few times. The chain employs TRBV29-1 and TRBJ1-1; D may be TRBD1 (6 bases). CDR3 length equals 12 residues. V was trimmed by 6 bases and J by 4 bases, leaving 12 bases between them. The germline gives CDR1 SQVTM, CDR2 ANQGSEA. The DNA of the CDR3 is TGCAGCGTGCAAGACAGGACCACTGAAGCTTTCTTT. Translated, it gives CSVQDRTTEAFF.

This chain joins TRBV28 and TRBJ2-1; D gene ambiguous. The V end lost 4 bases, the J end lost 9 bases, and 10 bases lay between the germline ends. The germline gives CDR1 MDHEN, CDR2 SYDVKM. The CDR3 runs to 12 residues. The CDR3 loop reads CASSSSASEQFF. CDR3 nucleotides: TGTGCCAGCAGTTCCAGCGCGAGTGAGCAGTTCTTC.

This clone was seen only a few times. The chain combines TRBV29-1 with TRBJ1-1; 8 bases are shared with TRBD1. The CDR3 spans 14 residues. With 4 bases clipped from V and 3 bases from J, the junction kept 7 bases outside the gene matches. Germline V gene sequence: CDR1 SQVTM, CDR2 ANQGSEA. CDR3 sequence reads: CSVAQGVPYTEAFF. CDR3 nucleotide sequence: TGCAGCGTTGCACAGGGGGTGCCTTACACTGAAGCTTTCTTT.

V is TRBV6-1 and J is TRBJ2-7, with D perhaps matching TRBD1 or TRBD2 (5 bases each). The V gene lost 3 bases and the J gene lost 6 bases, with 15 bases spanning the gap. Per the germline V gene, CDR1 is MNHNS and CDR2 is SASEGT. CDR3 length equals 14 residues. The CDR3 is CASSDTGTSAEQYF. CDR3 DNA sequence: TGTGCCAGCAGTGACACCGGGACCTCGGCCGAGCAGTACTTC.

Worth noting for this clone: A read error may explain this, as a much larger clone is one base away. This sample also contains other DNA sequences that code for the same CDR3. V and J are TRBV27 and TRBJ2-5, with no clear D. V was trimmed by 6 bases and J by 0 bases, leaving 2 bases between them. CDR1 is MNHEY, CDR2 SMNVEV, per germline (reference sequence). The CDR3 runs 11 residues. The CDR3 here is CASSYQETQYF. CDR3 nucleotides: TGTGCCAGCAGCTACCAAGAGACCCAGTACTTC.

The V and J genes are TRBV25-1 and TRBJ2-5; TRBD1 might be the D (6 bases). CDR1 is MGHDK and CDR2 is SYGVNS in the germline V gene. V was trimmed by 5 bases and J by 0 bases, leaving 10 bases between them. The CDR3 contains 14 residues. This CDR3 reads CASSPGQNQETQYF. The CDR3 nucleotides are TGTGCCAGCAGTCCTGGACAGAACCAAGAGACCCAGTACTTC.

The CDR3 protein is CASSLEEGRDTQYF. For the CDR3, the DNA is TGTGCCAGCAGCTTAGAGGAGGGCCGGGATACGCAGTATTTT. The V gene is TRBV7-6, the J gene TRBJ2-3; a possible D gene is TRBD2 (6 bases). The CDR3 runs 14 residues. Germline V gene lookup returns CDR1 SGHVS and CDR2 FNYEAQ. Trimming stripped 1 base from V and 6 bases from J, with 11 bases between.

V is TRBV9 and J is TRBJ1-1; 7 nucleotides match TRBD1. The V segment lost 4 bases and the J segment 7 bases; nucleotides outside the gene matches: 10. The germline V gene encodes CDR1 SGDLS and CDR2 YYNGEE. This CDR3 comprises 14 residues. The CDR3 DNA sequence: TGTGCCAGCAGCCCCACCGGGACAGAATATGAAGCTTTCTTT. The encoded protein is CASSPTGTEYEAFF. Complete variable domain (other parts from reference TRBV9 and TRBJ1-1): DSGVTQTPKHLITATGQRVTLRCSPRSGDLSVYWYQQSLDQGLQFLIQYYNGEERAKGNILERFSAQQFPDLHSELNLSSLELGDSALYFCASSPTGTEYEAFFGQGTRLTVV.

The rearrangement links TRBV7-9 to TRBJ1-6, with a tentative D call TRBD1 (6 bases). The CDR3 runs to 14 residues. Between the trimmed V and J ends, which lost 3 bases and 7 bases, there was a span of 10 bases. Germline assignment: CDR1 SEHNR and CDR2 FQNEAQ (reference sequence). CDR3 in DNA: TGTGCCAGCAGCTTGACGGGGACAAATTCACCCCTCCACTTT. Amino acid sequence: CASSLTGTNSPLHF.

V and J are TRBV28 and TRBJ2-2, with D perhaps matching TRBD1 or TRBD2 (6 bases each). The CDR3 is 16 residues long. Trimming took 4 bases from V and 2 from J, leaving 14 bases between them. Germline-derived CDR1 and CDR2 are MDHEN and SYDVKM. This CDR3 reads CASSSPGGRNTGELFF. The CDR3 nucleotides are TGTGCCAGCAGTTCCCCTGGGGGGCGTAACACCGGGGAGCTGTTTTTT.

The rearrangement links TRBV27 to TRBJ2-5, with unresolved D. The CDR3 is 18 residues long. V lost 5 bases, J lost 2 bases, and 24 bases lay in between. Germline V gene data show CDR1 as MNHEY and CDR2 as SMNVEV (reference sequence). The CDR3 here is CASSPAKDWRELQETQYF. The CDR3 DNA reads as TGTGCCAGCAGTCCCGCGAAGGATTGGCGAGAACTTCAAGAGACCCAGTACTTC.

The V call is TRBV7-3, the J call TRBJ1-2; D may be TRBD1 (5 bases). The CDR3 has 13 residues. Per the germline V gene, CDR1 is SGHTA and CDR2 is FQGTGA. Trimming removed 5 bases at V and 7 bases at J, with 14 bases between. The CDR3 DNA reads TGTGCCAGCAGCCCTTGGGGGGTGGGTGGCTACACCTTC. It yields the protein CASSPWGVGGYTF.

This chain links TRBV28 with TRBJ2-6; 12 bases agree with TRBD1. CDR1 and CDR2 from the germline V gene are MDHEN and SYDVKM. CDR3 length: 21 residues. V lost 6 bases, J lost 0 bases, and 15 bases stayed unmatched. CDR3: CASRSHPGQGASYSGANVLTF. DNA for the CDR3: TGTGCCAGCAGATCCCATCCGGGACAGGGGGCTAGTTACTCTGGGGCCAACGTCCTGACTTTC.

V gene TRBV27 combines with J gene TRBJ2-2; D is unclear. CDR3 length equals 16 residues. V was cut by 1 base and J by 4 bases, with 13 bases left in between. Germline V gene data show CDR1 as MNHEY and CDR2 as SMNVEV (reference sequence). CDR3 loop: CASSLFSRSGTGELFF. DNA of the CDR3: TGTGCCAGCAGTTTATTTTCCAGGTCCGGCACCGGGGAGCTGTTTTTT.

The chain uses TRBV19 and TRBJ2-3; D uncertain. Germline assignment: CDR1 LNHDA and CDR2 SQIVND (reference sequence). The CDR3 is 13 amino acids. V lost 6 bases to trimming and J lost 0 bases, with 7 bases between them. The CDR3 reads CASRTPSTDTQYF. The DNA of the CDR3 is TGTGCCAGTAGGACCCCTAGCACAGATACGCAGTATTTT.

The chain links TRBV25-1 to TRBJ2-7; 8 positions agree with TRBD1. V was pared by 3 bases and J by 2 bases, with 6 bases of the junction left unmatched. CDR3 length: 15 amino acids. Germline loops: CDR1 MGHDK, CDR2 SYGVNS. The CDR3 region is CASSDISQGAYEQYF. The CDR3 nucleotides read TGTGCCAGCAGTGATATCTCACAGGGGGCCTACGAGCAGTACTTC.

The rearrangement uses TRBV7-9 and TRBJ1-3; D ambiguous. The CDR3 spans 14 residues. Germline CDR1 and CDR2: SEHNR and FQNEAQ (reference sequence). The germline V and J ends were trimmed by 4 bases and 2 bases, with 9 bases remaining between them. The CDR3 DNA is TGTGCCAGCAGCTCCCAGAATCCTGGAAACACCATATATTTT. Amino acid sequence: CASSSQNPGNTIYF.

The chain carries TRBV7-2 and TRBJ2-3, with D perhaps given as TRBD1 or TRBD2 (5 bases each). Germline lookup yields CDR1 SGHTA and CDR2 FQGNSA. The CDR3 runs 16 residues. V was pared by 4 bases and J by 7 bases, with 21 bases between. The CDR3 spells CASSWGEGLLRNTQYF. Written as DNA, the CDR3 is TGTGCCAGCAGCTGGGGCGAGGGCCTCCTCAGAAATACGCAGTATTTT.

The J gene is TRBJ1-2, the V gene TRBV6-1, with D maybe TRBD1 (5 bases). V was cut by 6 bases and J by 6 bases, with 11 bases left in between. CDR1 is MNHNS, CDR2 SASEGT, per germline. This CDR3 spans 12 amino acids. The CDR3 region is CASRVQGHGYTF. CDR3 in DNA: TGTGCCAGCAGAGTGCAGGGCCATGGCTACACCTTC.